This T cell receptor (beta chain) was identified during a study of blood T cell repertoires in COVID-19. About the study: T cells, B-cell-depleted T cells, or PBMCs provided the cDNA or gDNA that served as material.

Exposed enrollees had met someone with a PCR-confirmed or clinician-diagnosed COVID-19 case at some point within the 2 weeks before study entry. In the original analysis: Reference gene primer amplification in the assay estimated nucleated cell counts. Some clones are missing from TCRdb's copy, which holds only in-frame ones; the method was immunoSEQ multiplex PCR. Clonal size and the V and J genes are those of that table, whereas D and trimming came from the DNA. The repertoire consists of approximately 200,000 clones, with around nine tenths occurring once and the leading ten covering around 3.7%. The germline V gene has CDR1 GTSNPN and CDR2 SVGIG (reference sequence). The V gene lost 4 bases and the J gene lost 4 bases, with 11 bases spanning the gap. This CDR3 is 12 amino acids long.

This TCR was sampled from a woman in her 30s who had been exposed to COVID-19. Sequencing was carried out using PBMCs or T cells enriched from blood (not recorded which). V is TRBV30 and J is TRBJ2-7; tentatively, D is TRBD1 (6 bases). Here the CDR3 reads CAWNRVQYEQYF. The DNA of the CDR3 is TGTGCCTGGAACAGGGTGCAATACGAGCAGTACTTC. Drawing the rest from reference TRBV30 and TRBJ2-7, the complete variable domain is SQTIHQWPATLVQPVGSPLSLECTVEGTSNPNLYWYRQAAGRGLQLLFYSVGIGQISSEVPQNLSASRPQDRQFILSSKKLLLSDSGFYLCAWNRVQYEQYFGPGTRLTVT.